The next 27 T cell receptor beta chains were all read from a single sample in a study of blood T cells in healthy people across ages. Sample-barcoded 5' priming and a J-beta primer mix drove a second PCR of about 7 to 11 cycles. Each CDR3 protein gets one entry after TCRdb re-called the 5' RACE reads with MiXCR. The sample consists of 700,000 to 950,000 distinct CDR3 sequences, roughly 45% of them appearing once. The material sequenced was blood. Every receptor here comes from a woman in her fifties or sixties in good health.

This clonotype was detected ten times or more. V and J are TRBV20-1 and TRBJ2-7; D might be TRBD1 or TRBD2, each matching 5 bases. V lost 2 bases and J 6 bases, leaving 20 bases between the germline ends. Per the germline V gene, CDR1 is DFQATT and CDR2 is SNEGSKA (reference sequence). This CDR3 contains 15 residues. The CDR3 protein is CSARPTGQLRGEQYF. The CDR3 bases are TGCAGTGCTAGACCCACGGGTCAACTGAGGGGCGAGCAGTACTTC.

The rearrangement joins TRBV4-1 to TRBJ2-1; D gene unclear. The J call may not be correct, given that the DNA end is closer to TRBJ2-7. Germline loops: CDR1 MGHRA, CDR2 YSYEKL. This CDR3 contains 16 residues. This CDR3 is CASSQDLGKSFNEQYF. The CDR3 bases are TGCGCCAGCAGCCAAGATCTAGGCAAATCCTTCAATGAGCAGTACTTC.

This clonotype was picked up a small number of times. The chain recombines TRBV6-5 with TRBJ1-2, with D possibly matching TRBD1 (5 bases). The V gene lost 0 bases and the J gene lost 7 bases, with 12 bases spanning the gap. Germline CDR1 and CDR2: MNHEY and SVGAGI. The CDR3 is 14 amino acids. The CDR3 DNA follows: TGTGCCAGCAGTTACTCCGGGACCGTCTCTGGCTACACCTTC. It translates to CASSYSGTVSGYTF.

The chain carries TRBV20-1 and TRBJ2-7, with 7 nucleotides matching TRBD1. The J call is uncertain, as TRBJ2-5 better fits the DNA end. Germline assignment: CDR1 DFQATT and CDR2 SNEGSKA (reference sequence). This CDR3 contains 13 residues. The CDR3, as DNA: TGCAGTGCTTCCCGGGACAGCACCGAGACCCAGTACTTC. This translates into CSASRDSTETQYF.

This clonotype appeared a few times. CDR3 sequence (DNA): TGTGCCATCACAAGGACGGGGACTGAAGCTTTCTTT. Its translation is CAITRTGTEAFF. The chain recombines TRBV10-3 with TRBJ1-1; no clear D gene. CDR3 length equals 12 residues. Trimming removed 7 bases from V and 5 bases from J, with 11 bases in between. Germline V lookup: CDR1 ENHRY, CDR2 SYGVKD.

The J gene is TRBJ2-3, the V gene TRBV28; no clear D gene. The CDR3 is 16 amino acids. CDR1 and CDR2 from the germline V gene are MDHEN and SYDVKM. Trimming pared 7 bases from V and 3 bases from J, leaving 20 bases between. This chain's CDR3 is CASNVQKHSLTDTQYF. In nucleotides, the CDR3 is TGTGCCAGCAACGTACAGAAACACAGTCTTACAGATACGCAGTATTTT.

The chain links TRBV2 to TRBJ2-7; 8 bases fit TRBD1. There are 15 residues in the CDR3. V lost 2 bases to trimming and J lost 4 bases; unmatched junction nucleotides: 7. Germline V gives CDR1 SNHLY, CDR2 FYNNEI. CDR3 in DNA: TGTGCCAGCAGTGAAAGGGCAGGGGGCCGGTACGAGCAGTACTTC. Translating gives CASSERAGGRYEQYF.

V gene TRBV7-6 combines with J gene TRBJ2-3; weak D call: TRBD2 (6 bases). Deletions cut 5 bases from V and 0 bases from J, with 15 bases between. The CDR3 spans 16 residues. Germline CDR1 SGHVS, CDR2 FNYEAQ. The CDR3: CASSTTVAGSTDTQYF. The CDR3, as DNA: TGTGCCAGCAGCACAACCGTGGCGGGGAGCACAGATACGCAGTATTTT.

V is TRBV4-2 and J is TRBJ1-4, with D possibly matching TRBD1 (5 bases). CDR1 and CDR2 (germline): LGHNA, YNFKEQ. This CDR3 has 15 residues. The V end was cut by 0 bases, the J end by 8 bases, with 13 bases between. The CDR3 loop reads CASSQDQGFGEKLFF. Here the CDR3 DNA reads TGTGCCAGCAGCCAAGATCAGGGTTTCGGAGAAAAACTGTTTTTT.

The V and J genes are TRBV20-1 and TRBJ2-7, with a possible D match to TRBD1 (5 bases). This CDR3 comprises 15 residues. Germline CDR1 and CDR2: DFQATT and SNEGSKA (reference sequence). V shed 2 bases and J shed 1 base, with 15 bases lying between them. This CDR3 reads CSARLAGLASYEQYF. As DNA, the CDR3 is TGCAGTGCTAGATTGGCAGGGCTTGCTTCCTACGAGCAGTACTTC.

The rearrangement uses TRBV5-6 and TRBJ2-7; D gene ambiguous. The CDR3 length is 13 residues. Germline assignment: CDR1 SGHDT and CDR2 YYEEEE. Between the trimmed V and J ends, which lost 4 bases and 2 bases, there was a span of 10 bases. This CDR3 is CASSTDVTYEQYF. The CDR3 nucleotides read TGTGCCAGCAGCACGGACGTAACCTACGAGCAGTACTTC. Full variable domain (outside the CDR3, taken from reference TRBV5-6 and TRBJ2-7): DAGVTQSPTHLIKTRGQQVTLRCSPKSGHDTVSWYQQALGQGPQFIFQYYEEEERQRGNFPDRFSGHQFPNYSSELNVNALLLGDSALYLCASSTDVTYEQYFGPGTRLTVT.

The CDR3 sequence: CSAREEGSEQFF. CDR3 sequence (DNA): TGCAGTGCTAGAGAGGAGGGATCTGAGCAGTTCTTC. The V and J genes are TRBV20-1 and TRBJ2-1, with D possibly TRBD2 on 6 matching bases. The CDR3 is made up of 12 amino acids. CDR1 and CDR2 from the germline V gene are DFQATT and SNEGSKA (reference sequence). The V and J ends lost 0 bases and 9 bases respectively, with 9 bases between them.

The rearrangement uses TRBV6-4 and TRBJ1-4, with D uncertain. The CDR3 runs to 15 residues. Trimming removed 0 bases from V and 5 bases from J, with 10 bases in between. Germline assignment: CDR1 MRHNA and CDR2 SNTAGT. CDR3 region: CASSDSPGPNEKLFF. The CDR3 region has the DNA TGTGCCAGCAGTGACTCACCAGGACCGAATGAAAAACTGTTTTTT.

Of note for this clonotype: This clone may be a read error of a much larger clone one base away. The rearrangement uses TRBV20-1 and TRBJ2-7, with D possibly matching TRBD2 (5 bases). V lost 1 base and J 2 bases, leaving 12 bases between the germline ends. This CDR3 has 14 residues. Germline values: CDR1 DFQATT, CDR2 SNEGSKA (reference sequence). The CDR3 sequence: CSARARADAYEQYF. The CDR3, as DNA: TGCAGTGCTAGAGCACGAGCGGATGCCTACGAGCAGTACTTC.

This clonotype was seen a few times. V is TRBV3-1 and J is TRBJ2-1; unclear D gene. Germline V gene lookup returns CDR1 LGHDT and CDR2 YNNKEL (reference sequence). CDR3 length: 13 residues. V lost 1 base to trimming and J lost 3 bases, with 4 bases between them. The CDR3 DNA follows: TGTGCCAGCAGCCAAGTCCGCTACAATGAGCAGTTCTTC. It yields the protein CASSQVRYNEQFF.

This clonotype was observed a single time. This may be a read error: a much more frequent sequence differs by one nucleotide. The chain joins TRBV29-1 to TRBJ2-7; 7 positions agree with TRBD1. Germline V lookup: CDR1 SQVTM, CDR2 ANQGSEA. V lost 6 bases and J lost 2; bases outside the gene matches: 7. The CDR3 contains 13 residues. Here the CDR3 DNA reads TGCAGCGTGATACAGGGGAAAACCTACGAGCAGTACTTC. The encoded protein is CSVIQGKTYEQYF.

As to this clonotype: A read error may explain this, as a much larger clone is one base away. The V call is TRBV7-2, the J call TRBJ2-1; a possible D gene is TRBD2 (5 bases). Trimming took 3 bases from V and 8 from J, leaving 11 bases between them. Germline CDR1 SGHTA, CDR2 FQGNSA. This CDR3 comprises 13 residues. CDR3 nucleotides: TGTGCCAGCAGCTTTAGCAGGAGGTATGAGCAGTTCTTC. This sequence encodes CASSFSRRYEQFF.

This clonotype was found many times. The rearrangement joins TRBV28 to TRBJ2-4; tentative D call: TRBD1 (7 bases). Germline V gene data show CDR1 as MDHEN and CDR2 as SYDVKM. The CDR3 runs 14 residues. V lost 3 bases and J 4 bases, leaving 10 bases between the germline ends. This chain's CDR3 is CASSFAGQKNIQYF. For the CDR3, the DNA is TGTGCCAGCAGTTTCGCGGGACAGAAAAACATTCAGTACTTC.

CDR3 residues: CASSPDGRSDTEAFF. CDR3 DNA sequence: TGCGCCAGCAGCCCGGACGGAAGAAGCGACACTGAAGCTTTCTTT. The V and J genes are TRBV5-1 and TRBJ1-1; D not resolved. The germline V and J ends were trimmed by 4 bases and 3 bases, with 16 bases remaining between them. Germline V gene lookup returns CDR1 SGHRS and CDR2 YFSETQ. This CDR3 comprises 15 residues. The variable domain in full, completed from reference TRBV5-1 and TRBJ1-1, reads KAGVTQTPRYLIKTRGQQVTLSCSPISGHRSVSWYQQTPGQGLQFLFEYFSETQRNKGNFPGRFSGRQFSNSRSEMNVSTLELGDSALYLCASSPDGRSDTEAFFGQGTRLTVV.

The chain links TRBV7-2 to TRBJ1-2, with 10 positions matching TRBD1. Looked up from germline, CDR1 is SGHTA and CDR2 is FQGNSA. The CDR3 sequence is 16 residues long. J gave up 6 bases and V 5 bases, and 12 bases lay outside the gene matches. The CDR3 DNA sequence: TGTGCCAGCAGCCGTATCGGGACAGGGGAAAGGCATGGCTACACCTTC. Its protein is CASSRIGTGERHGYTF.

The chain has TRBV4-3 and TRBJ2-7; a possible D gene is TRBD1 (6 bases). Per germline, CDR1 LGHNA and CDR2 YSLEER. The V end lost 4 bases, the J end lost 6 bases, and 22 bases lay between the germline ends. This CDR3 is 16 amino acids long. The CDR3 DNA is TGCGCCAGCAGCCCTAAGGGTCAGGGGCTTGCGTGCGAGCAGTACTTC. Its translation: CASSPKGQGLACEQYF.

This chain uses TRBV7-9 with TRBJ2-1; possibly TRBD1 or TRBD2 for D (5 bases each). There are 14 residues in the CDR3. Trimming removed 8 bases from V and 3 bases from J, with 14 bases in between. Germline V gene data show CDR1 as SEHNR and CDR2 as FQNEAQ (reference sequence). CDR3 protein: CASGTGTDYNEQFF. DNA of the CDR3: TGTGCCAGCGGGACCGGGACGGACTACAATGAGCAGTTCTTC.

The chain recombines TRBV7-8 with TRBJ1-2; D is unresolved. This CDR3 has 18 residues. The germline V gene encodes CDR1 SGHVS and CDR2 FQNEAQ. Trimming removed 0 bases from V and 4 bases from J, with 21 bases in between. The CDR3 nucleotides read TGTGCCAGCAGCTTAGCTCTATACCGAGCAGAAACCATCTATGGCTACACCTTC. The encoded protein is CASSLALYRAETIYGYTF.

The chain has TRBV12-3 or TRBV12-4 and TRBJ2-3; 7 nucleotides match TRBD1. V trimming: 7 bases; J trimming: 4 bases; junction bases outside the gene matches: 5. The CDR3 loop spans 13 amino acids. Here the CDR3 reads CASMQGDSDTQYF. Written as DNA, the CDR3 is TGTGCCAGCATGCAGGGGGATTCAGATACGCAGTATTTT.

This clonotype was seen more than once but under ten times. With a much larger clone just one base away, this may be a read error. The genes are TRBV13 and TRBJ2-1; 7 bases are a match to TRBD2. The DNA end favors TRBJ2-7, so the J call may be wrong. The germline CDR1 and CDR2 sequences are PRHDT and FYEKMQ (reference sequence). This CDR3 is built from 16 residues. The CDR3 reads CASSLGGGTLYNEQYF. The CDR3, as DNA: TGTGCCAGCAGCTTAGGCGGGGGGACCTTATACAATGAGCAGTACTTC.

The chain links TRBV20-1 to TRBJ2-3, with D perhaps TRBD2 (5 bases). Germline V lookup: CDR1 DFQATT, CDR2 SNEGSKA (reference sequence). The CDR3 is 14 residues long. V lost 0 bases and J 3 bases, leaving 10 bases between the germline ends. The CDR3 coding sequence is TGCAGTGCTAGAGATCGGACGGGAACAGATACGCAGTATTTT. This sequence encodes CSARDRTGTDTQYF.

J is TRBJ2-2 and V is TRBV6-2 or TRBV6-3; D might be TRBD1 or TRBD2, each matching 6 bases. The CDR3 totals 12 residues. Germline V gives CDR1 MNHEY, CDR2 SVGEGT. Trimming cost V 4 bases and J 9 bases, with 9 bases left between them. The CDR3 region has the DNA TGTGCCAGCAGTTCGGGGGCGCGGGAGCTGTTTTTT. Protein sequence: CASSSGARELFF.